This T cell receptor (beta chain) derives from a study of cytomegalovirus exposure and HLA in healthy donors. Germline values: CDR1 SGHVS, CDR2 FNYEAQ. This CDR3 is built from 15 residues. V was clipped by 0 bases and J by 0 bases, with 6 bases between them. Generated by immunoSEQ multiplex PCR, the TCRdb table keeps only in-frame clones and is missing some. The table lists 100,000 to 120,000 clones, under 97% of them singletons. The TCR was taken from a woman aged 18-30 years in good health and CMV-seronegative. This sequence joins TRBV7-6 and TRBJ1-3; unclear D gene. Sample: PBMCs. The CDR3 loop is CASSLAESSGNTIYF. The CDR3 DNA is TGTGCCAGCAGCTTAGCGGAGAGCTCTGGAAACACCATATATTTT. Combining the CDR3 with reference TRBV7-6 and TRBJ1-3 gives the whole variable domain GAGVSQSPRYKVTKRGQDVALRCDPISGHVSLYWYRQALGQGPEFLTYFNYEAQQDKSGLPNDRFSAERPEGSISTLTIQRTEQRDSAMYRCASSLAESSGNTIYFGEGSWLTVV.